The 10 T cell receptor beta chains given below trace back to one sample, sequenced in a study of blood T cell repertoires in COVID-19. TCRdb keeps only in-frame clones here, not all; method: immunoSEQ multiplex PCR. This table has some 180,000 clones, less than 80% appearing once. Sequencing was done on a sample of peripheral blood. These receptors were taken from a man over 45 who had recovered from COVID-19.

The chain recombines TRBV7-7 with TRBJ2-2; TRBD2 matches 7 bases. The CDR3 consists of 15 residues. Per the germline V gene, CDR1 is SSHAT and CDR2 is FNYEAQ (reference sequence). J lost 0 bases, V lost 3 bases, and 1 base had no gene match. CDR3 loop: CASSFSGPNTGELFF. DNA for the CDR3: TGTGCCAGCAGCTTTAGCGGGCCGAACACCGGGGAGCTGTTTTTT.

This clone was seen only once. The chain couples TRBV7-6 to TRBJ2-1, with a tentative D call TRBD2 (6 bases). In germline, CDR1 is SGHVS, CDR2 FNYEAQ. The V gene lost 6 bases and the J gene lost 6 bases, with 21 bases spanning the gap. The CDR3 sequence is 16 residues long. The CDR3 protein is CASSDQGGALGNEQFF. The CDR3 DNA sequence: TGTGCCAGCAGTGACCAAGGAGGGGCTTTGGGCAATGAGCAGTTCTTC.

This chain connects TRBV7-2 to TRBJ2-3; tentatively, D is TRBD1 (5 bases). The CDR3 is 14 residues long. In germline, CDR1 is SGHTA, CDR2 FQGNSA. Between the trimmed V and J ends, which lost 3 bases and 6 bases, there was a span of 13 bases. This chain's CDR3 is CASSLAQGRDTQYF. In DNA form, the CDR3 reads TGTGCCAGCAGCTTGGCGCAGGGAAGGGATACGCAGTATTTT. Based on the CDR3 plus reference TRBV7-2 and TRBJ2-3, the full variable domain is GAGVSQSPSNKVTEKGKDVELRCDPISGHTALYWYRQSLGQGLEFLIYFQGNSAPDKSGLPSDRFSAERTGGSVSTLTIQRTQQEDSAVYLCASSLAQGRDTQYFGPGTRLTVL.

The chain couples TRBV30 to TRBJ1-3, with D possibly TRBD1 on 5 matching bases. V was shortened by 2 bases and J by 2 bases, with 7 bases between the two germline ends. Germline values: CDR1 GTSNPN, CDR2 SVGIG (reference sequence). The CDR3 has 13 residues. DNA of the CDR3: TGTGCCTGGAGTATGACAGCTGGAAACACCATATATTTT. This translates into CAWSMTAGNTIYF.

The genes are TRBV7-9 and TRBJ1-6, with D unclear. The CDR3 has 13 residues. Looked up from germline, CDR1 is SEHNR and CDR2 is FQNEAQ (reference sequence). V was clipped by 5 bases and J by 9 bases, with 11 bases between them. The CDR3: CASSQMSGSPLHF. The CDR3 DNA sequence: TGTGCCAGCAGCCAGATGTCGGGTTCACCCCTCCACTTT.

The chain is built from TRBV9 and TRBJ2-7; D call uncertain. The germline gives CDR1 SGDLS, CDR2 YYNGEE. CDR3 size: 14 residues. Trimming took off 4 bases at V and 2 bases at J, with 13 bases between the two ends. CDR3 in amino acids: CASSPASGPYEQYF. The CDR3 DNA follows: TGTGCCAGCAGCCCAGCGAGTGGTCCCTACGAGCAGTACTTC. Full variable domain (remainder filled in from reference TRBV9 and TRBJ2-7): DSGVTQTPKHLITATGQRVTLRCSPRSGDLSVYWYQQSLDQGLQFLIQYYNGEERAKGNILERFSAQQFPDLHSELNLSSLELGDSALYFCASSPASGPYEQYFGPGTRLTVT.

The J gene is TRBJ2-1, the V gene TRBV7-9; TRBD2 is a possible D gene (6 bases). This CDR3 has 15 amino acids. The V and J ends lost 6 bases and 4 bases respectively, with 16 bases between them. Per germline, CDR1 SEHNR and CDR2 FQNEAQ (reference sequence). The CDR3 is CASSPRTIPYNEQFF. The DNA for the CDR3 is TGTGCCAGCAGTCCCCGGACTATCCCATACAATGAGCAGTTCTTC. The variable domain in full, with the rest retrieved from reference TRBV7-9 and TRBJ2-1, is DTGVSQNPRHKITKRGQNVTFRCDPISEHNRLYWYRQTLGQGPEFLTYFQNEAQLEKSRLLSDRFSAERPKGSFSTLEIQRTEQGDSAMYLCASSPRTIPYNEQFFGPGTRLTVL.

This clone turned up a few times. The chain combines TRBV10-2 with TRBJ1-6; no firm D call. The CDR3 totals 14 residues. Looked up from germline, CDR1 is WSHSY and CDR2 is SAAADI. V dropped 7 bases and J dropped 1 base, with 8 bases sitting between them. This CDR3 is CASTRRSYNSPLHF. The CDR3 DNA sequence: TGCGCCAGCACAAGGAGATCCTATAATTCACCCCTCCACTTT.

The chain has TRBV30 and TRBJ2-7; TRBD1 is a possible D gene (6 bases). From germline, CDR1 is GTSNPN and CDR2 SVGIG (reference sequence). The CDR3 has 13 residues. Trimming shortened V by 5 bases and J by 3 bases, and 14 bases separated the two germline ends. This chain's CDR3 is CAWAPGTFYEQYF. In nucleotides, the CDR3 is TGTGCCTGGGCCCCCGGGACATTCTACGAGCAGTACTTC. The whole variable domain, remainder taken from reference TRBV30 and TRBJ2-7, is SQTIHQWPATLVQPVGSPLSLECTVEGTSNPNLYWYRQAAGRGLQLLFYSVGIGQISSEVPQNLSASRPQDRQFILSSKKLLLSDSGFYLCAWAPGTFYEQYFGPGTRLTVT.

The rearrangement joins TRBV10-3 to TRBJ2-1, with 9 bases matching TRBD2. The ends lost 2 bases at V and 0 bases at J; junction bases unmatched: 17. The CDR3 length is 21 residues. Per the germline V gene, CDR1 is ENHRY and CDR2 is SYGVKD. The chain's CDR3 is CAISEPKGLAGPKPSYNEQFF. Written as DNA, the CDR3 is TGTGCCATCAGTGAGCCGAAAGGGCTAGCGGGACCAAAACCCTCCTACAATGAGCAGTTCTTC.